The source of this T cell receptor beta chain is a study of blood T cell repertoires in COVID-19. For the study at large: Italy, Spain and the United States were the sources of the convalescent and acute COVID-19 samples. Sources were T cells, B-cell-depleted T cells, or PBMCs; the material itself was cDNA or gDNA.

In the original processing: From reference gene primer amplification, estimates of nucleated cell counts were derived. Sequenced by immunoSEQ multiplex PCR; TCRdb stores in-frame clones only, minus some. V and J calls and clone size follow that table, whereas D and trimming were derived from the DNA. The table has 130,000 to 150,000 clones, around 86% seen once. Germline V gene lookup returns CDR1 SGHRS and CDR2 YFSETQ. Between the trimmed V and J ends, which lost 6 bases and 1 base, there was a span of 9 bases. The CDR3 loop spans 13 amino acids. The chain is built from TRBV5-1 and TRBJ2-3, with a weak D call TRBD2 (5 bases). The clonotype originates from a man older than 75 with acute or convalescent COVID-19. The specimen sequenced was peripheral blood. The CDR3 coding sequence is TGCGCCAGCACTAGCCCCGGCACAGATACGCAGTATTTT. This gives the protein CASTSPGTDTQYF.